Listed below are T cell receptor beta chains from one sample, sequenced in a study of regulatory T cells in long-lasting Graves disease. TCRdb analysed the multiplex PCR reads with MiXCR anew, one entry per CDR3 protein. The profile shows approximately 350,000 distinct CDR3 sequences, roughly 10% of them singletons. Separately, the same data were catalogued under a study of T cells in Graves' hyperthyroidism and ophthalmopathy.

Sequenced material: peripheral blood mononuclear cells (PBMCs), taken at new diagnosis, from a patient treated with antithyroid drugs. The receptors stem from a woman aged 18-29 years with Graves disease. Each CDR3 is given with its conserved first and last residue. D genes are given only for firm matches. Clone size appears in some rows only: once, few, many, or a class for an expanded clone.

d_gene	j_gene	v_gene	len	abundance	CDR3aa	CDR3nt
-	TRBJ1-5	TRBV6-2/TRBV6-3	14	few	CASSDPQGGQPQHF	TGTGCCAGCAGTGACCCCCAGGGAGGACAGCCCCAGCATTTT
-	TRBJ2-2	TRBV4-3	14	many	CASSQAGHRGELFF	TGCGCCAGCAGCCAAGCTGGGCACCGCGGGGAGCTGTTTTTT
-	TRBJ1-3	TRBV29-1	14	few	CSAGAGSSGNTIYF	TGCAGCGCCGGAGCGGGCAGCTCTGGAAACACCATATATTTT
-	TRBJ1-5	TRBV27	14	many	CASSQQDSNQPQHF	TGTGCCAGCAGTCAGCAGGATAGCAATCAGCCCCAGCATTTT
-	TRBJ2-4	TRBV29-1	13	many	CSVVGVAKNIQYF	TGCAGCGTTGTAGGGGTAGCCAAAAACATTCAGTACTTC
TRBD2	TRBJ2-2	TRBV11-2	17	many	CASSLDLIAGVTGELFF	TGTGCCAGCAGCTTAGATCTGATAGCGGGAGTAACCGGGGAGCTGTTTTTT
-	TRBJ1-2	TRBV29-1	12	few	CSVETPRTSYTF	TGCAGCGTTGAAACCCCCCGGACGAGCTACACCTTC
TRBD1	TRBJ2-3	TRBV12-3/TRBV12-4	16	many	CASSSSEGGLTDTQYF	TGTGCCAGCAGTTCGTCTGAAGGGGGCCTCACAGATACGCAGTATTTT
TRBD1	TRBJ2-7	TRBV6-5	15	-	CASSFPGTGGYEQYF	TGTGCCAGCAGTTTCCCCGGGACAGGGGGTTACGAGCAGTACTTC
TRBD2	TRBJ2-1	TRBV12-3/TRBV12-4	13	many	CATSGLGVDEQFF	TGTGCCACATCGGGACTAGGGGTCGATGAGCAGTTCTTC
-	TRBJ1-5	TRBV20-1	18	few	CSARDPWGANPDDQPQHF	TGCAGTGCTAGAGATCCGTGGGGGGCCAACCCGGATGATCAGCCCCAGCATTTT
-	TRBJ1-5	TRBV12-3/TRBV12-4	15	many	CATLPNYGANQPQHF	TGTGCCACCCTTCCCAATTACGGGGCCAATCAGCCCCAGCATTTT
TRBD2	TRBJ2-7	TRBV7-8	16	many	CASSLDRASGTVEQYF	TGTGCCAGCAGCTTAGACAGGGCTAGCGGGACGGTCGAGCAGTACTTC
TRBD2	TRBJ2-3	TRBV6-1	18	-	CASSTRATSGRAQDTQYF	TGTGCCAGCAGTACCCGAGCGACTAGCGGGAGGGCCCAAGATACGCAGTATTTT
TRBD1	TRBJ2-5	TRBV5-1	15	many	CASSSSTGQQETQYF	TGCGCCAGCAGCTCGTCAACGGGACAGCAAGAGACCCAGTACTTC
-	TRBJ2-5	TRBV15	13	-	CATSRVGGETQYF	TGTGCCACCAGCAGAGTCGGGGGAGAGACCCAGTACTTC
TRBD2	TRBJ2-5	TRBV20-1	14	-	CSARDPGLAGTQYF	TGCAGTGCTAGAGACCCCGGACTAGCAGGGACCCAGTACTTC
-	TRBJ1-5	TRBV3-1	14	many	CASSQEGYNQPQHF	TGTGCCAGCAGCCAAGAGGGCTACAATCAGCCCCAGCATTTT
-	TRBJ2-5	TRBV6-5	14	many	CASSYSSGVGTQYF	TGTGCCAGCAGTTACTCGTCGGGGGTGGGGACCCAGTACTTC
TRBD2	TRBJ2-1	TRBV9	16	many	CASSVALAGSYNEQFF	TGTGCCAGCAGCGTAGCCCTAGCGGGATCCTACAATGAGCAGTTCTTC
-	TRBJ2-1	TRBV12-3/TRBV12-4	15	many	CASSLLKGHYNEQFF	TGTGCCAGCAGTCTCCTAAAGGGCCACTACAATGAGCAGTTCTTC
-	TRBJ2-2	TRBV6-2/TRBV6-3	17	-	CASSLIPHGALTGELFF	TGTGCCAGCAGTCTTATACCCCACGGGGCGCTGACCGGGGAGCTGTTTTTT
TRBD1	TRBJ1-1	TRBV11-2	12	few	CASSSRAGGAFF	TGTGCCAGCAGCTCCCGGGCAGGGGGAGCTTTCTTT
TRBD2	TRBJ2-3	TRBV27	17	-	CASSSRLAGGVTDTQYF	TGTGCCAGCAGTTCACGACTAGCGGGAGGGGTCACAGATACGCAGTATTTT
TRBD1	TRBJ2-7	TRBV6-1	15	-	CASSGYRGRAYEQYF	TGTGCCAGCAGTGGCTACAGGGGGCGCGCCTACGAGCAGTACTTC
-	TRBJ1-1	TRBV10-3	12	-	CAVSPGNTEAFF	TGTGCCGTCTCCCCGGGCAACACTGAAGCTTTCTTT
TRBD1	TRBJ1-1	TRBV20-1	17	-	CSARDRGQGAGNTEAFF	TGCAGTGCTAGAGATAGGGGACAGGGGGCAGGAAACACTGAAGCTTTCTTT
-	TRBJ2-3	TRBV3-1	14	-	CASVRVPSTDTQYF	TGTGCCAGCGTCAGGGTACCTAGCACAGATACGCAGTATTTT
-	TRBJ1-3	TRBV12-3/TRBV12-4	16	many	CASSFQGQSSGNTIYF	TGTGCCAGCAGTTTCCAGGGCCAGAGCTCTGGAAACACCATATATTTT